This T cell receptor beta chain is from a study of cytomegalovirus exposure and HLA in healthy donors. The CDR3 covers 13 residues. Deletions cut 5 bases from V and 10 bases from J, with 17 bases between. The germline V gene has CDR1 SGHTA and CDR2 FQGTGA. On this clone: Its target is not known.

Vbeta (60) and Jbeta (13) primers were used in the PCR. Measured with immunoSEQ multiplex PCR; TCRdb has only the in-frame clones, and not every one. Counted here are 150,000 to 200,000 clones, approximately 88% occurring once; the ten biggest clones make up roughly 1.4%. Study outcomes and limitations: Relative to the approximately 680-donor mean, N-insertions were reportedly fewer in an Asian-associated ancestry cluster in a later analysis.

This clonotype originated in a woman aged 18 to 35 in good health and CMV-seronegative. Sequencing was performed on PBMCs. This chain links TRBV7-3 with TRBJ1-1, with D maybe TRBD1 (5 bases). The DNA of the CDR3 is TGTGCCAGCAGCCAGGGCGGGGTTACACGAGCTTTCTTT. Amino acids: CASSQGGVTRAFF.